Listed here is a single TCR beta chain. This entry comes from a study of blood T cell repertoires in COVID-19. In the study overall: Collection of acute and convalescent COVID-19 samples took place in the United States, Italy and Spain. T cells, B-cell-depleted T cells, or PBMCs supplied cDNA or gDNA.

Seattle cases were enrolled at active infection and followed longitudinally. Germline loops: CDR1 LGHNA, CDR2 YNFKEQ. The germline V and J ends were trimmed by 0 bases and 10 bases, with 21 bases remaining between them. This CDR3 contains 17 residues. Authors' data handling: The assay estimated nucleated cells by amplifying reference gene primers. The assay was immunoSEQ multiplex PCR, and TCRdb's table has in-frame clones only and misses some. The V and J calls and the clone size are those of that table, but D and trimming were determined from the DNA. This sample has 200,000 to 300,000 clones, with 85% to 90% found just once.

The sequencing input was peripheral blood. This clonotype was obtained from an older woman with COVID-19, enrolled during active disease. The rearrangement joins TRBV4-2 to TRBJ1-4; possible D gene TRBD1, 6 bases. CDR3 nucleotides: TGTGCCAGCAGCCAAGATGTGGGAGGGGGAGCGGGGGGAAAACTGTTTTTT. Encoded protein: CASSQDVGGGAGGKLFF.